The 4 T cell receptor beta chains listed next were all sequenced from one sample in a study of shared clonotypes between healthy human individuals. Clones were read by immunoSEQ multiplex PCR, and TCRdb kept only the in-frame ones, dropping some. Seen here are over 850,000 clones, more than 75% observed once, and the top ten hold about 0.52%. The sample taken for sequencing was memory CD4+ T cells from PBMCs. Sample subset: CD45RA-negative fraction. The receptors shown here come from a man aged 18 to 29 in good health. Some clones in this sample may be carry-over from other donors' samples.

This sequence joins TRBV9 and TRBJ1-4; TRBD1 matches at 8 bases. The CDR3 consists of 17 residues. Germline-derived CDR1 and CDR2 are SGDLS and YYNGEE. The J segment lost 4 bases and the V segment lost 2 bases, leaving 10 bases of the junction unmatched. The CDR3 spells CASSVSGTGGGNEKLFF. CDR3 sequence (DNA): TGTGCCAGCAGCGTTTCCGGGACAGGAGGGGGTAATGAAAAACTGTTTTTT. The full variable domain, its missing parts supplied by reference TRBV9 and TRBJ1-4, is DSGVTQTPKHLITATGQRVTLRCSPRSGDLSVYWYQQSLDQGLQFLIQYYNGEERAKGNILERFSAQQFPDLHSELNLSSLELGDSALYFCASSVSGTGGGNEKLFFGSGTQLSVL.

This clone has more than one count but fewer than ten. The chain links TRBV18 to TRBJ1-1; D unclear. Looked up from germline, CDR1 is KGHSH and CDR2 is LQKENI. The V and J ends lost 1 base and 3 bases respectively, with 12 bases between them. The CDR3 has 15 residues. DNA for the CDR3: TGTGCCAGCTCACCACTGAGGGTGAGTGACACTGAAGCTTTCTTT. Amino acids: CASSPLRVSDTEAFF.

The rearrangement links TRBV29-1 to TRBJ2-2, with D perhaps assigned TRBD1 or TRBD2 (5 bases each). This CDR3 contains 13 residues. With 4 bases removed from V and 2 bases from J, the gap between germline ends came to 8 bases. Germline CDR1 reads SQVTM; CDR2 reads ANQGSEA. The CDR3, as DNA: TGCAGCGTTGGGGACGGAAACACCGGGGAGCTGTTTTTT. It specifies CSVGDGNTGELFF.

This clone has more than one count but fewer than ten. The chain carries TRBV6-1 and TRBJ2-7, with no clear D. Between the trimmed V and J ends, which lost 10 bases and 3 bases, there was a span of 13 bases. Germline CDR1 reads MNHNS; CDR2 reads SASEGT. CDR3 size: 12 residues. CDR3 sequence (DNA): TGTGCCACCAACATAATCAACTACGAGCAGTACTTC. Its protein is CATNIINYEQYF.